This T cell receptor (beta chain) was identified in a study of cytomegalovirus exposure and HLA in healthy donors. This CDR3 is built from 14 residues. Germline V lookup: CDR1 SGHRS, CDR2 YFSETQ. Trimming took 4 bases from V and 0 from J, leaving 10 bases between them. Concerning this clone: Other DNA sequences in the same sample also yield this CDR3.

Primers: 60 Vbeta forward and 13 Jbeta reverse. TCRdb's copy holds only in-frame clones and misses some; the assay was immunoSEQ multiplex PCR. The data contain under 300,000 clones, roughly two thirds of them singletons. The sequence was collected from a female donor in good health and CMV-seronegative. Input material: PBMCs. The chain joins TRBV5-1 to TRBJ1-1; perhaps TRBD1 as D (6 bases). DNA of the CDR3: TGCGCCAGCAGCCCGGGACACCTGAACACTGAAGCTTTCTTT. This gives the protein CASSPGHLNTEAFF.